This T cell receptor beta chain was obtained from a study of shared clonotypes between healthy human individuals. Generated by immunoSEQ multiplex PCR, the TCRdb table keeps only in-frame clones and is missing some. This sample has a few million clones, with 90% to 95% found just once. The V gene's germline CDR1 is SGHAT and CDR2 FQNNGV. Trimming took 0 bases from V and 0 from J; bases not matched to a gene: 9. The CDR3 covers 19 residues. The source material was naive CD4+ T cells sorted from blood. Documented subset: CD45RA+ positively selected. This chain joins TRBV11-2 and TRBJ2-7; TRBD2 agrees at 12 bases. The TCR originated in a man aged 18-30 years in good health. Here the CDR3 DNA reads TGTGCCAGCAGCTTAGACGGACTAGCGGGATTAAGACGCTCCTACGAGCAGTACTTC. Amino acids: CASSLDGLAGLRRSYEQYF. The whole variable domain, filled in from reference TRBV11-2 and TRBJ2-7, reads EAGVAQSPRYKIIEKRQSVAFWCNPISGHATLYWYQQILGQGPKLLIQFQNNGVVDDSQLPKDRFSAERLKGVDSTLKIQPAKLEDSAVYLCASSLDGLAGLRRSYEQYFGPGTRLTVT.